The present T cell receptor (beta chain) was sequenced within a study of neurological immune-mediated disorders. Broader study findings: TCR clonal expansion peaked in HTLV-1-associated myelopathy patients and was lowest in multiple sclerosis patients. None of the CDR3 amino acid sequences in expanded clones turned up in more than one subject, which points to private repertoires in all groups.

TCRdb reanalysed the 5' RACE reads using MiXCR and keeps one entry per CDR3 protein. This table has fewer than 60,000 distinct CDR3 sequences, around 13% appearing once. Time point here: longitudinal time-point 2. This CDR3 has 15 residues. Germline CDR1 reads LGHDT; CDR2 reads YNNKEL (reference sequence). Losses at the gene ends were 1 base for V and 3 bases for J; bases not matched to a gene: 2. Concerning this clonotype itself: The antigen remains undetermined.

The V gene is TRBV3-1, the J gene TRBJ2-7; 11 bases map to TRBD2. This TCR was sampled from a male donor with HTLV-1-associated myelopathy (HAM/TSP). Sequencing was done on a sample of PBMCs. The CDR3 nucleotides read TGTGCCAGCAGCCAAGCTAGCGGGGGGAACTACGAGCAGTACTTC. It translates to CASSQASGGNYEQYF.